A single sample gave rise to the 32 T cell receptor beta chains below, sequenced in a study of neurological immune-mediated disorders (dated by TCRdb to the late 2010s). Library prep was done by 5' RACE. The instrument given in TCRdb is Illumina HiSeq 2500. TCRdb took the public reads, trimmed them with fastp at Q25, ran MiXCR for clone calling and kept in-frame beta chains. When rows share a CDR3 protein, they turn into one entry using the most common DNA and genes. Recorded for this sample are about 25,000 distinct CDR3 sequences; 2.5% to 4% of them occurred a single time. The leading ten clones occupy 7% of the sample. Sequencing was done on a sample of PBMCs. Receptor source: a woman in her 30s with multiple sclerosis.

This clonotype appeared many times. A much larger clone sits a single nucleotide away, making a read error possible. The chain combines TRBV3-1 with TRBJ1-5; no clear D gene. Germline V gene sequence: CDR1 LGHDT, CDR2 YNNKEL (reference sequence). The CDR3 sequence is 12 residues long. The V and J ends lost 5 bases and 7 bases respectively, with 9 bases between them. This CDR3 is CASSTAGQPQHF. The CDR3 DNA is TGTGCCAGCAGCACCGCTGGGCAGCCCCAGCATTTT.

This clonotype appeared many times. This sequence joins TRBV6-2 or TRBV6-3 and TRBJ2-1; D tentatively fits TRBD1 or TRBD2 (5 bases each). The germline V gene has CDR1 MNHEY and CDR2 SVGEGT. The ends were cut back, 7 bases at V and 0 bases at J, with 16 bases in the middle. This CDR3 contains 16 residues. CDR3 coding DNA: TGTGCCAGCACCTCAGTGGGACCCGTCTCCTACAATGAGCAGTTCTTC. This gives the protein CASTSVGPVSYNEQFF.

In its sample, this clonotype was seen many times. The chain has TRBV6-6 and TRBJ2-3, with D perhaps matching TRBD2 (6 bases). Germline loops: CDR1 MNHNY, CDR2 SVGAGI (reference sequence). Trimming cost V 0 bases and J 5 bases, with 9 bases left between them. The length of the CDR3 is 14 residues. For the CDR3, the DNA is TGTGCCAGCAGTTACTCAACTAGCTTAGATACGCAGTATTTT. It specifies CASSYSTSLDTQYF.

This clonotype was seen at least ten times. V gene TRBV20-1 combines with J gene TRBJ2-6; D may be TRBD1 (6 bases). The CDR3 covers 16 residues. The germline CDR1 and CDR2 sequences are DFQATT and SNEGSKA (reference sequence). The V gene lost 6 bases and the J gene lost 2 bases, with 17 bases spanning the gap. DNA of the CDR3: TGCAGTGCGGGCCGCACAGGGACGGCTGGGGCCAACGTCCTGACTTTC. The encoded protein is CSAGRTGTAGANVLTF.

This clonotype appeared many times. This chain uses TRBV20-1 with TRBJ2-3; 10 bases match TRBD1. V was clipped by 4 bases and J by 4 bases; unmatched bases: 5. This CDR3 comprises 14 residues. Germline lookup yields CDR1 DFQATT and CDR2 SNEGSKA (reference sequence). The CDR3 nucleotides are TGCAGTGCTATGACAGGGGGCCTTCCAGATACGCAGTATTTT. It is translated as CSAMTGGLPDTQYF.

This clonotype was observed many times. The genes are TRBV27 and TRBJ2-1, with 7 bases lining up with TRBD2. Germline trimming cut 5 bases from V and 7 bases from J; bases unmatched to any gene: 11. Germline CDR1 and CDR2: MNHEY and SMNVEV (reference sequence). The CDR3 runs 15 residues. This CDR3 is CASSEPGLLWNEQFF. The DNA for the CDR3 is TGTGCCAGCAGTGAACCGGGACTACTGTGGAATGAGCAGTTCTTC.

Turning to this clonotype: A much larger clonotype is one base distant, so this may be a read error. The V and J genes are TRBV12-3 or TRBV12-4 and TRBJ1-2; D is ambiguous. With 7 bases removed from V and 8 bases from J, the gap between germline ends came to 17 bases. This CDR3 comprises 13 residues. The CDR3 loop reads CASTLGKTGGYTF. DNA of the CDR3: TGTGCCAGCACCCTCGGGAAAACCGGGGGCTACACCTTC.

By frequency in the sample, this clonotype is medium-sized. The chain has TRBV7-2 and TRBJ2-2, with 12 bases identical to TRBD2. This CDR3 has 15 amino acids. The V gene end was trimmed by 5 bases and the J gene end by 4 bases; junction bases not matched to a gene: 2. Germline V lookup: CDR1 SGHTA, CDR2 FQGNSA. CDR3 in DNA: TGTGCCAGCAGCCCGGGACTAGCGGGCACCGGGGAGCTGTTTTTT. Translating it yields CASSPGLAGTGELFF.

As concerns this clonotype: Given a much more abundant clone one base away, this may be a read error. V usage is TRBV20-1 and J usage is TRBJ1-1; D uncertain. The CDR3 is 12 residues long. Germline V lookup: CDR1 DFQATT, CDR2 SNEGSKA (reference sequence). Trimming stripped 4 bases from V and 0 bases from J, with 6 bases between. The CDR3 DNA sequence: TGCAGTGCTATCGAAATGAACACTGAAGCTTTCTTT. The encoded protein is CSAIEMNTEAFF.

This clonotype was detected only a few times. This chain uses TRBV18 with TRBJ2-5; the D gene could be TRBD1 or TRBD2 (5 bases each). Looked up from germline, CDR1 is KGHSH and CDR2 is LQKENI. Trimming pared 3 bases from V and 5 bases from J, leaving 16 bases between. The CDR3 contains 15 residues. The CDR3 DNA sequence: TGTGCCAGCTCACCTGGGACCAGGAACGGGGAGACCCAGTACTTC. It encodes CASSPGTRNGETQYF. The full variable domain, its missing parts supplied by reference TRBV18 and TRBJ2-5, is NAGVMQNPRHLVRRRGQEARLRCSPMKGHSHVYWYRQLPEEGLKFMVYLQKENIIDESGMPKERFSAEFPKEGPSILRIQQVVRGDSAAYFCASSPGTRNGETQYFGPGTRLLVL.

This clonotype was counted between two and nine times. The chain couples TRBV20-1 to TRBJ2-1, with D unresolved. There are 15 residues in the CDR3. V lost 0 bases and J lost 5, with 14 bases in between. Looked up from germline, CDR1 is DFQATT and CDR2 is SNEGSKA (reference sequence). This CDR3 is CSAREDRWPHNEQFF. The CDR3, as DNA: TGCAGTGCTAGAGAGGACCGATGGCCCCACAATGAGCAGTTCTTC.

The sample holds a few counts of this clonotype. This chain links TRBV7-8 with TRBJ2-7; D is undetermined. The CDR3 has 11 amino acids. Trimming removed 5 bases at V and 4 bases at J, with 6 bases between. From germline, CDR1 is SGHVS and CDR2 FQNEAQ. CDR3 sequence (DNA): TGTGCCAGCAGCCTAGAATACGAGCAGTACTTC. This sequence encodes CASSLEYEQYF.

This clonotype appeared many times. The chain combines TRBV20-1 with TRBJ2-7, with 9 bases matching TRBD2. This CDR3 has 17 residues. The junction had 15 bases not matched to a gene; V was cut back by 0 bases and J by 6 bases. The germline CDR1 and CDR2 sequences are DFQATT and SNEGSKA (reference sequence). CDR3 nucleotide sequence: TGCAGTGCTAGAGATACAATGACCGGGACTAGCATTCCCGAGCAGTACTTC. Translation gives CSARDTMTGTSIPEQYF.

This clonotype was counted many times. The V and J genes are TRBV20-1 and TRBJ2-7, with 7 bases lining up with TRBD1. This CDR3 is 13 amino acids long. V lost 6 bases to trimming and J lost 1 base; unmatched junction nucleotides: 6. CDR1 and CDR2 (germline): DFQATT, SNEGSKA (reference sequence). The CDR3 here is CSANNRGSYEQYF. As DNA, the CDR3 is TGCAGTGCAAACAACAGGGGATCCTACGAGCAGTACTTC.

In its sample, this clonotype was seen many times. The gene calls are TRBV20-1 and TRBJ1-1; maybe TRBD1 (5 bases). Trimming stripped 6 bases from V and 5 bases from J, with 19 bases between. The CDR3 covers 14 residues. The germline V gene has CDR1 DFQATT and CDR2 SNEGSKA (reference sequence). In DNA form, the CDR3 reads TGCAGTGCCTACTGGACGGGGGGGAGGACTGAAGCTTTCTTT. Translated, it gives CSAYWTGGRTEAFF.

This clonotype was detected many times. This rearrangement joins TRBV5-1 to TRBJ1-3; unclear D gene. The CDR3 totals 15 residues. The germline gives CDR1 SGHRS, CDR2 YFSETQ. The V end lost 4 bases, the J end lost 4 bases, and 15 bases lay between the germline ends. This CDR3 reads CASSTGSSRGNTIYF. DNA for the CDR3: TGCGCCAGCAGCACGGGATCGAGCCGCGGAAACACCATATATTTT. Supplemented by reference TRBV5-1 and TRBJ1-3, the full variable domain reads KAGVTQTPRYLIKTRGQQVTLSCSPISGHRSVSWYQQTPGQGLQFLFEYFSETQRNKGNFPGRFSGRQFSNSRSEMNVSTLELGDSALYLCASSTGSSRGNTIYFGEGSWLTVV.

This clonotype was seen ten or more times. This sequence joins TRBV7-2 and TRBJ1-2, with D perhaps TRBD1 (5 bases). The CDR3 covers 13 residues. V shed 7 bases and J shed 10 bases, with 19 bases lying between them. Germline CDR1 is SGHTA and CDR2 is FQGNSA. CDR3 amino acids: CASIPGPYTPYTF. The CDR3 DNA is TGTGCCAGCATCCCGGGACCCTATACGCCCTACACCTTC.

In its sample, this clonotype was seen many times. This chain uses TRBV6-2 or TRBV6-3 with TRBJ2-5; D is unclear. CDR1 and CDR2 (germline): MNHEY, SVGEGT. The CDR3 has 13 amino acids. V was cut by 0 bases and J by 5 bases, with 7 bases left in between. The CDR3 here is CASSYSGWETQYF. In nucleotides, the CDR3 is TGTGCCAGCAGTTACTCGGGTTGGGAGACCCAGTACTTC.

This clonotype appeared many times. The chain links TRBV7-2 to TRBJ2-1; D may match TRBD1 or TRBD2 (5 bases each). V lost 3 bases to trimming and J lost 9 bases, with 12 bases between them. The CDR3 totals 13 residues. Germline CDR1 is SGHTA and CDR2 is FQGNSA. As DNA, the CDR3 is TGTGCCAGCAGCTTTCGAGGGGTGAGTGAGCAGTTCTTC. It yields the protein CASSFRGVSEQFF.

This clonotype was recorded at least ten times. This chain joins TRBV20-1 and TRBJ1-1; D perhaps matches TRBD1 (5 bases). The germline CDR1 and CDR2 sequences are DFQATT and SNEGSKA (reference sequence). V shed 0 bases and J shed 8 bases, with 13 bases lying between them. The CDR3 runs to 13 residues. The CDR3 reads CSARDRVHKEAFF. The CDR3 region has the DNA TGCAGTGCTAGAGACAGGGTACATAAAGAAGCTTTCTTT.

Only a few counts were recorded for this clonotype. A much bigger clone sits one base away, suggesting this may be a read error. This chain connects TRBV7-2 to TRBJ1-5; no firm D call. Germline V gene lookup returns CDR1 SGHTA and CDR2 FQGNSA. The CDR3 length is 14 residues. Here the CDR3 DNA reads TGTGCCAGCAGTCCGGGCACTTCGAATCAGCCCCAGAATTTT. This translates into CASSPGTSNQPQNF.

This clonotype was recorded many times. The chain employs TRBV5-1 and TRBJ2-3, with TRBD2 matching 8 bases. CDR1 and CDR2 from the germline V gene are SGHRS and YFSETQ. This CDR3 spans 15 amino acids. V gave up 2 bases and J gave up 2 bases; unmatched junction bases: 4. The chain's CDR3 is CASSFIAGHTDTQYF. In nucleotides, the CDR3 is TGCGCCAGCAGCTTTATAGCGGGGCACACAGATACGCAGTATTTT.

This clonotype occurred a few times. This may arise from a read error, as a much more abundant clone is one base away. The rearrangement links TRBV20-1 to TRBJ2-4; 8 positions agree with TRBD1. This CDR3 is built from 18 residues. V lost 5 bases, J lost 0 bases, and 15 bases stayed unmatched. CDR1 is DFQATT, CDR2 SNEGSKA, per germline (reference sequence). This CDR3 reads CSAATPGTGLRAKNIQYF. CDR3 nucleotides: TGCAGTGCTGCGACACCCGGGACAGGTTTGAGAGCCAAAAACATTCAGTACTTC.

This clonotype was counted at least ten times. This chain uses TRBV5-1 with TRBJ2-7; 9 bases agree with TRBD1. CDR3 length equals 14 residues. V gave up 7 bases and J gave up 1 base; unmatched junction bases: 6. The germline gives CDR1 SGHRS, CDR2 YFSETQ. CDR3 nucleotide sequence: TGCGCCAGCCGGGGACAGGGTCTTTCCTACGAGCAGTACTTC. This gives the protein CASRGQGLSYEQYF.

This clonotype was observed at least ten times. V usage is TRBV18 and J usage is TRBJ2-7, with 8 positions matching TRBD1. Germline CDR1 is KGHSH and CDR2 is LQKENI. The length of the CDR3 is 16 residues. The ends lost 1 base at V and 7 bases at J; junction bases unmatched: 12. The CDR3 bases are TGTGCCAGCTCACCACGTTTAAGGACAGGGTTATGGGAGCAGTACTTC. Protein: CASSPRLRTGLWEQYF.

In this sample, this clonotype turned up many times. The CDR3 protein is CASSQGLAGPHEQYF. For the CDR3, the DNA is TGCGCCAGCAGCCAGGGACTAGCGGGGCCACACGAGCAGTACTTC. This chain links TRBV5-1 with TRBJ2-7; 13 positions agree with TRBD2. From germline, CDR1 is SGHRS and CDR2 YFSETQ. This CDR3 is built from 15 residues. The junction had 6 bases not matched to a gene; V was cut back by 4 bases and J by 5 bases.

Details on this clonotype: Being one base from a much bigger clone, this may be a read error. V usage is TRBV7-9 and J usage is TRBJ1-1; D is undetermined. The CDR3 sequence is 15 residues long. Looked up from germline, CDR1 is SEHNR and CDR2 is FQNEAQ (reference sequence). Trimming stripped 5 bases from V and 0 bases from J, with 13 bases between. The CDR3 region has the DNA TGTGCCAGCAGCCCAGAGGTCCAGATGAACACTGAAGCTTTCTTT. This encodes CASSPEVQMNTEAFF.

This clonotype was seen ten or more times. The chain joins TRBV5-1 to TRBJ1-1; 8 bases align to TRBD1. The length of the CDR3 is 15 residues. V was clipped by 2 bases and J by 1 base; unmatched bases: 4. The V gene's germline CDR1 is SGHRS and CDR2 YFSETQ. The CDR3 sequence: CASSLGGTGNTEAFF. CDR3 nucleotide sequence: TGCGCCAGCAGCTTAGGAGGGACAGGGAACACTGAAGCTTTCTTT.

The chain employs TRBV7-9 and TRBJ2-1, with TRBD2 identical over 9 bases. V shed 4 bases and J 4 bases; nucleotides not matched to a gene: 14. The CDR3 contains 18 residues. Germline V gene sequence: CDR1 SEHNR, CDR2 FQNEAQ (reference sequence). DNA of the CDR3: TGTGCCAGCAGCTCTTCTTCAGCGGGAGGCCTGACATACAATGAGCAGTTCTTC. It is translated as CASSSSSAGGLTYNEQFF.

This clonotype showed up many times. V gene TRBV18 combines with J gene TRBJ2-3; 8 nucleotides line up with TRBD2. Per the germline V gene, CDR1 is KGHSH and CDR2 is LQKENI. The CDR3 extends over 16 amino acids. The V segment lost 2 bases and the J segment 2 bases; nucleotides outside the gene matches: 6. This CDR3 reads CASSPSAGGATDTQYF. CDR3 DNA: TGTGCCAGCTCACCATCGGCCGGGGGGGCCACAGATACGCAGTATTTT.

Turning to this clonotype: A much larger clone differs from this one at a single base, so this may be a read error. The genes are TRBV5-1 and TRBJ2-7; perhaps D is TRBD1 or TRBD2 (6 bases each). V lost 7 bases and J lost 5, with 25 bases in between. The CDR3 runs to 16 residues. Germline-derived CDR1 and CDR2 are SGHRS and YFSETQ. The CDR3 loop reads CASASGAPGIADEQYF. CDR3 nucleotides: TGCGCCAGCGCTTCGGGGGCTCCGGGAATAGCGGACGAGCAGTACTTC.

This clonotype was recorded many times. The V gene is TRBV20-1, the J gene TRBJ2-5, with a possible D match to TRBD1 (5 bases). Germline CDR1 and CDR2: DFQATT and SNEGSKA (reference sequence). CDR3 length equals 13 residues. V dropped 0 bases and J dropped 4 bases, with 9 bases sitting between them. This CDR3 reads CSARDLGRETQYF. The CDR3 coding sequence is TGCAGTGCTAGAGATTTGGGGCGAGAGACCCAGTACTTC.